The 21 T cell receptor beta chains given below trace back to one sample, sequenced in a study of cytomegalovirus exposure and HLA in healthy donors. The primer mix had 60 Vbeta and 13 Jbeta primers. Data came from immunoSEQ multiplex PCR; TCRdb stores just in-frame clones and leaves some out. The repertoire holds 80,000 to 100,000 clones, with about three quarters as singletons. The specimen was PBMCs. Receptors were obtained from a middle-aged man in good health and CMV-seronegative.

This clone was seen only once. The chain has TRBV7-9 and TRBJ2-5, with 7 bases that match TRBD2. CDR3 length equals 15 residues. The germline V gene has CDR1 SEHNR and CDR2 FQNEAQ (reference sequence). V lost 1 base and J lost 5; bases outside the gene matches: 7. CDR3 in amino acids: CASSLVGGSGETQYF. In DNA, the CDR3 is TGTGCCAGCAGCTTAGTCGGTGGTAGCGGGGAGACCCAGTACTTC. The whole variable domain, remainder taken from reference TRBV7-9 and TRBJ2-5, is DTGVSQNPRHKITKRGQNVTFRCDPISEHNRLYWYRQTLGQGPEFLTYFQNEAQLEKSRLLSDRFSAERPKGSFSTLEIQRTEQGDSAMYLCASSLVGGSGETQYFGPGTRLLVL.

A few counts support this clone. The chain links TRBV9 to TRBJ1-5; 9 bases agree with TRBD1. The V and J ends lost 3 bases and 4 bases, in that order; junction bases with no gene match: 5. The CDR3 is 15 amino acids. Germline CDR1 SGDLS, CDR2 YYNGEE. The CDR3, as DNA: TGTGCCAGCAGCGCAGGACAGGGGCCGAATCAGCCCCAGCATTTT. It yields the protein CASSAGQGPNQPQHF.

The rearrangement joins TRBV29-1 to TRBJ1-3; D ambiguous. The V and J ends lost 4 bases and 4 bases respectively, with 20 bases between them. The CDR3 is made up of 16 amino acids. CDR1 and CDR2 from the germline V gene are SQVTM and ANQGSEA. The CDR3 loop is CSVVWATIDRGNTIYF. CDR3 sequence (DNA): TGCAGCGTTGTTTGGGCCACCATCGACCGCGGAAACACCATATATTTT.

The chain has TRBV7-2 and TRBJ1-3; TRBD1 might be the D (5 bases). Germline V CDR1 and CDR2: SGHTA, FQGNSA. Trimming removed 5 bases from V and 8 bases from J, with 19 bases in between. CDR3 length equals 15 residues. The CDR3 spells CASSTYRILVDTIYF. For the CDR3, the DNA is TGTGCCAGCAGCACCTACAGGATTTTGGTGGACACCATATATTTT.

The chain links TRBV27 to TRBJ2-7; 9 bases are shared with TRBD1. Germline V gene sequence: CDR1 MNHEY, CDR2 SMNVEV (reference sequence). Trimming at V came to 9 bases and at J to 5 bases, leaving 11 bases not matched to a gene. The CDR3 covers 14 residues. CDR3 region: CASKQGAPPHEQYF. CDR3 sequence (DNA): TGTGCCAGTAAACAGGGGGCCCCCCCCCACGAGCAGTACTTC.

The chain combines TRBV2 with TRBJ2-1; 7 nucleotides align to TRBD1. The germline CDR1 and CDR2 sequences are SNHLY and FYNNEI. V gave up 6 bases and J gave up 4 bases; unmatched junction bases: 9. The length of the CDR3 is 15 residues. The CDR3 reads CASRARDRTYNEQFF. The CDR3 DNA is TGTGCCAGCAGAGCTAGGGACAGAACATACAATGAGCAGTTCTTC. Full variable domain (remainder filled in from reference TRBV2 and TRBJ2-1): EPEVTQTPSHQVTQMGQEVILRCVPISNHLYFYWYRQILGQKVEFLVSFYNNEISEKSEIFDDQFSVERPDGSNFTLKIRSTKLEDSAMYFCASRARDRTYNEQFFGPGTRLTVL.

V and J are TRBV19 and TRBJ1-2; a weak D match, TRBD1 (5 bases). The CDR3 has 15 residues. Germline-derived CDR1 and CDR2 are LNHDA and SQIVND (reference sequence). Trimming removed 5 bases at V and 0 bases at J, with 13 bases between. The CDR3 spells CASSLRQIANYGYTF. CDR3 DNA sequence: TGTGCCAGTAGTTTGCGACAGATAGCTAACTATGGCTACACCTTC. Drawing the rest from reference TRBV19 and TRBJ1-2, the complete variable domain is DGGITQSPKYLFRKEGQNVTLSCEQNLNHDAMYWYRQDPGQGLRLIYYSQIVNDFQKGDIAEGYSVSREKKESFPLTVTSAQKNPTAFYLCASSLRQIANYGYTFGSGTRLTVV.

V is TRBV6-1 and J is TRBJ2-7, with a weak D call TRBD2 (6 bases). CDR1 is MNHNS, CDR2 SASEGT, per germline. The CDR3 consists of 15 residues. V lost 2 bases and J lost 5, with 16 bases in between. CDR3 loop: CASSESGGRGNEQYF. The CDR3 nucleotides read TGTGCCAGCAGTGAATCCGGGGGTCGGGGCAACGAGCAGTACTTC.

The V and J genes are TRBV28 and TRBJ1-5; 10 positions agree with TRBD1. The V gene's germline CDR1 is MDHEN and CDR2 SYDVKM. This CDR3 contains 19 residues. With V trimmed by 2 bases and J by 1 base, 11 bases remained unmatched. The CDR3 DNA sequence: TGTGCCAGCAGTTTAGATAGGGACAGGGGTTATCCGAGCAATCAGCCCCAGCATTTT. Translating it yields CASSLDRDRGYPSNQPQHF.

The genes are TRBV29-1 and TRBJ2-2; unclear D gene. V lost 4 bases, J lost 0 bases, and 6 bases lay in between. CDR1 and CDR2 (germline): SQVTM, ANQGSEA. This CDR3 has 13 amino acids. CDR3 residues: CSVVRPNTGELFF. Here the CDR3 DNA reads TGCAGCGTTGTGAGGCCGAACACCGGGGAGCTGTTTTTT.

The CDR3 nucleotides read TGTGCCAGCAGCTCTCCCGGACATTCTAGCACAGATACGCAGTATTTT. Amino acids: CASSSPGHSSTDTQYF. The V gene is TRBV9, the J gene TRBJ2-3, with TRBD1 as a possible D gene (5 bases). Per germline, CDR1 SGDLS and CDR2 YYNGEE. The CDR3 totals 16 residues. Trimming left V 4 bases short and J 0 bases short, with 15 bases between.

The gene calls are TRBV14 and TRBJ1-1; 7 nucleotides align to TRBD1. Germline V gene data show CDR1 as SGHDN and CDR2 as FVKESK. This CDR3 is built from 14 residues. V trimming: 3 bases; J trimming: 11 bases; junction bases outside the gene matches: 12. The CDR3 DNA sequence: TGTGCCAGCAGCCACGATAGGACAGGCGGCCTGGCTTTCTTT. It specifies CASSHDRTGGLAFF.

The chain links TRBV6-5 to TRBJ2-5, with TRBD1 matching over 8 bases. V dropped 7 bases and J dropped 1; count of bases not matched to a gene: 5. Per the germline V gene, CDR1 is MNHEY and CDR2 is SVGAGI. This CDR3 spans 14 amino acids. CDR3 nucleotides: TGTGCCAGCACCGACGACAGGGGCCAAGAGACCCAGTACTTC. Protein: CASTDDRGQETQYF.

The genes are TRBV30 and TRBJ2-7; 7 nucleotides align to TRBD1. Germline trimming cut 3 bases from V and 1 base from J; bases unmatched to any gene: 3. Germline loops: CDR1 GTSNPN, CDR2 SVGIG (reference sequence). The CDR3 is 13 amino acids. The CDR3 DNA is TGTGCCTGGAGAGGGGGCAGATCCTACGAGCAGTACTTC. Encoded protein: CAWRGGRSYEQYF.

This chain links TRBV6-4 with TRBJ1-2; D ambiguous. The germline V and J ends were trimmed by 4 bases and 5 bases, with 11 bases remaining between them. The CDR3 loop spans 13 amino acids. Germline-derived CDR1 and CDR2 are MRHNA and SNTAGT. CDR3 residues: CASSAETGYGYTF. As DNA, the CDR3 is TGTGCCAGCAGTGCCGAAACCGGGTATGGCTACACCTTC.

V and J are TRBV29-1 and TRBJ2-1; D call uncertain. The CDR3 extends over 11 amino acids. The V end lost 6 bases, the J end lost 6 bases, and 9 bases lay between the germline ends. CDR1 and CDR2 from the germline V gene are SQVTM and ANQGSEA. This CDR3 is CSVAQINEQFF. The CDR3 DNA is TGCAGCGTCGCACAGATCAATGAGCAGTTCTTC.

This clone was seen a handful of times. J is TRBJ1-4 and V is TRBV6-5; 9 bases map to TRBD1. The CDR3 totals 14 residues. V trimming: 5 bases; J trimming: 6 bases; junction bases outside the gene matches: 4. Germline assignment: CDR1 MNHEY and CDR2 SVGAGI. DNA for the CDR3: TGTGCCAGCAGTGAAGGGACAGGGTATGAAAAACTGTTTTTT. Translated, it gives CASSEGTGYEKLFF.

This chain links TRBV11-2 with TRBJ1-4, with D hard to call. CDR1 and CDR2 from the germline V gene are SGHAT and FQNNGV. This CDR3 has 14 amino acids. With 2 bases removed from V and 10 bases from J, the gap between germline ends came to 14 bases. The CDR3: CASSLIRSPGKLFF. DNA of the CDR3: TGTGCCAGCAGCTTAATACGATCCCCGGGAAAACTGTTTTTT.

The chain uses TRBV5-1 and TRBJ1-2, with 7 bases identical to TRBD1. The V gene end was trimmed by 1 base and the J gene end by 8 bases; junction bases not matched to a gene: 2. Germline V gene data show CDR1 as SGHRS and CDR2 as YFSETQ. The CDR3 length is 12 residues. In DNA form, the CDR3 reads TGCGCCAGCAGCTTGACAGGGGAGGGCTACACCTTC. It encodes CASSLTGEGYTF.

The chain joins TRBV7-7 to TRBJ2-6; 7 nucleotides agree with TRBD2. The CDR3 sequence is 17 residues long. Unmatched junction bases numbered 9, after V lost 4 bases and J lost 3 bases. The V gene's germline CDR1 is SSHAT and CDR2 FNYEAQ (reference sequence). CDR3 sequence: CASSSGGGPYGANVLTF. As DNA, the CDR3 is TGTGCCAGCAGCTCGGGGGGAGGGCCGTATGGGGCCAACGTCCTGACTTTC.

The chain has TRBV18 and TRBJ1-2; D uncertain. CDR1 and CDR2 (germline): KGHSH, LQKENI. The CDR3 is 18 residues long. V lost 3 bases, J lost 7 bases, and 27 bases lay in between. In DNA form, the CDR3 reads TGTGCCAGCTCACCGCTACCTCCGGTTAAATCCGGGGAGGCTGGCTACACCTTC. Its translation is CASSPLPPVKSGEAGYTF.